Listed below are T cell receptor beta chains from one sample, sequenced in a study of T cells after posttransplantation cyclophosphamide. The table came from immunoSEQ multiplex PCR; TCRdb's copy has only in-frame clones and leaves some out. In the table there are some 66,000 clones, about 93% of which are singletons. The source material was PBMCs. The receptors shown here come from a woman in her twenties or thirties in good health and a related stem cell transplant donor. Both conserved end residues are part of each CDR3. The D gene is left open where the match is weak. Expanded clones are given a class, and other clones once, few, many or no size at all.

j_call v_call clone_size d_call cdr3_aa cdr3_nt
TRBJ2-2 TRBV7-3 - TRBD1 CASSLLSTGSHSGELFF TGTGCCAGCAGCTTACTTTCGACAGGGTCTCATTCCGGGGAGCTGTTTTTT
TRBJ2-7 TRBV9 - - CASSVELGKGEQYF TGTGCCAGCAGCGTAGAATTAGGGAAGGGCGAGCAGTACTTC
TRBJ1-1 TRBV7-9 - - CASSLLNRNTEAFF TGTGCCAGCAGCTTATTGAACAGGAACACTGAAGCTTTCTTT
TRBJ1-5 TRBV5-8 - - CASMDQGGQPQHF TGTGCCAGCATGGACCAGGGTGGACAGCCCCAGCATTTT
TRBJ1-1 TRBV2 - - CASSEDYTTAFF TGTGCCAGCAGTGAAGACTACACTACGGCTTTCTTT
TRBJ1-5 TRBV12-5 - - CASGLYSNQPQHF TGTGCTAGTGGTCTCTATAGCAATCAGCCCCAGCATTTT
TRBJ2-2 TRBV19 - - CASSTSRRENTGELFF TGTGCCAGTAGTACCTCCCGCAGGGAGAACACCGGGGAGCTGTTTTTT
TRBJ2-7 TRBV14 - TRBD1 CASSQRGLFEQYF TGTGCCAGCAGCCAAAGGGGGCTCTTCGAGCAGTACTTC
TRBJ1-1 TRBV5-1 - - CASSSDSVNTEAFF TGCGCCAGCAGCTCGGACAGCGTGAACACTGAAGCTTTCTTT
TRBJ1-2 TRBV2 - - CASSETPTYGYTF TGTGCCAGCAGTGAGACTCCAACATATGGCTACACCTTC
TRBJ2-2 TRBV5-4 - - CASSLGGTGELFF TGTGCCAGCAGCTTGGGGGGGACCGGGGAGCTGTTTTTT
TRBJ1-1 TRBV15 - - CATSRDRGLSSEAFF TGTGCCACCAGCAGAGATCGTGGTTTGTCTTCAGAAGCTTTCTTT
TRBJ1-3 TRBV7-3 few - CASSLGVGNTIYF TGTGCCAGCAGCTTAGGAGTTGGAAACACCATATATTTT
TRBJ1-2 TRBV5-1 - - CASSLDPRGLSRGYTF TGCGCCAGCAGCTTGGATCCCAGGGGTCTGTCTCGGGGCTACACCTTC
TRBJ2-7 TRBV7-9 - TRBD2 CASSFGGDGYEQYF TGTGCCAGCAGCTTTGGGGGGGACGGTTACGAGCAGTACTTC
TRBJ1-6 TRBV7-3 few - CASSLNPPGSSNSPLHF TGTGCCAGCAGCTTAAATCCCCCGGGCAGCTCTAATTCACCCCTCCACTTT
TRBJ1-5 TRBV21-1 - - CASSKEDGGNLQLDSNQPQHF TGTGCCAGCAGCAAAGAAGATGGAGGGAACCTTCAGCTTGATAGCAATCAGCCCCAGCATTTT
TRBJ1-2 TRBV19 once - CASIDPRRFYGYTF TGTGCCAGTATTGACCCCCGGAGATTCTATGGCTACACCTTC
TRBJ2-3 TRBV9 - - CASSAGSSTDTQYF TGTGCCAGCAGCGCCGGGAGTAGCACAGATACGCAGTATTTT
TRBJ2-5 TRBV27 - TRBD1 CASSRRDRGETQYF TGTGCCAGCAGCCGCCGAGACAGGGGGGAGACCCAGTACTTC
TRBJ2-5 TRBV5-1 - - CASKSGPEEETQYF TGCGCCAGCAAATCCGGACCGGAGGAGGAGACCCAGTACTTC
TRBJ2-2 TRBV19 - - CASAKRGVNTGELFF TGTGCCAGTGCCAAGCGCGGGGTGAACACCGGGGAGCTGTTTTTT
TRBJ1-1 TRBV7-6 - - CASSMDTEAFF TGTGCCAGCAGCATGGACACTGAAGCTTTCTTT
TRBJ2-7 TRBV19 - TRBD1 CASSIRGTGGNEQYF TGTGCCAGTAGTATCCGAGGGACAGGGGGCAACGAGCAGTACTTC
TRBJ2-3 TRBV9 - - CASSVATRADTQYF TGTGCCAGCAGCGTAGCTACGCGGGCAGATACGCAGTATTTT
TRBJ1-1 TRBV7-8 - - CASSQDTEAFF TGTGCCAGCAGTCAGGACACTGAAGCTTTCTTT
TRBJ2-3 TRBV5-1 - - CASSSVGGRLDITDTQYF TGCGCCAGCAGCTCCGTTGGGGGCAGACTCGATATCACAGATACGCAGTATTTT
TRBJ2-1 TRBV5-1 - - CASSPESLADEQFF TGCGCCAGCAGCCCCGAATCCTTAGCAGATGAGCAGTTCTTC
TRBJ1-3 TRBV10-3 - TRBD1 CATIPLGQAAGNTIYF TGTGCCACCATTCCCCTCGGACAGGCAGCTGGAAACACCATATATTTT
TRBJ2-5 TRBV15 - TRBD1 CATSKDRASETQYF TGTGCCACCAGCAAGGACAGGGCTAGCGAGACCCAGTACTTC
TRBJ1-1 TRBV6-6 - - CASSYSRDTEAFF TGTGCCAGCAGTTACTCGAGGGACACTGAAGCTTTCTTT
TRBJ1-2 TRBV25-1 - - CASSEWVGSANYGYTF TGTGCCAGCAGTGAATGGGTCGGATCAGCTAACTATGGCTACACCTTC
TRBJ2-5 TRBV7-9 - - CASSLATTFQETQYF TGTGCCAGCAGCTTAGCGACCACGTTCCAAGAGACCCAGTACTTC
TRBJ1-2 TRBV7-3 - - CASSLEARSLRTVYGYTF TGTGCCAGCAGCTTAGAGGCTCGCTCTCTACGGACCGTCTATGGCTACACCTTC
TRBJ1-5 TRBV7-2 once - CASSQYVANFYSNQPQHF TGTGCCAGCAGCCAATATGTTGCAAACTTTTATAGCAATCAGCCCCAGCATTTT
TRBJ1-1 TRBV11-2 - - CASSLVFSRGNTEAFF TGTGCCAGCAGCTTAGTATTCTCCAGAGGAAACACTGAAGCTTTCTTT
TRBJ1-1 TRBV11-3 - - CASSLGRNTEAFF TGTGCCAGCAGCTTAGGCAGGAACACTGAAGCTTTCTTT
TRBJ1-1 TRBV6-4 - - CASSDSGGFNTEAFF TGTGCCAGCAGTGACTCTGGGGGGTTCAACACTGAAGCTTTCTTT
TRBJ1-1 TRBV7-2 - - CASSLVLGSEAFF TGTGCCAGCAGCTTAGTTTTAGGTTCTGAGGCTTTCTTT
TRBJ1-6 TRBV6-5 - - CASSRRLNSPLHF TGTGCCAGCAGCCGACGTCTGAATTCACCCCTCCACTTT
TRBJ1-2 TRBV27 - TRBD1 CASSRTGPLVYGYTF TGTGCCAGCAGCCGGACAGGGCCCCTTGTCTATGGCTACACCTTC
TRBJ2-3 TRBV19 - TRBD2 CASKGGGGGTDTQYF TGTGCCAGTAAGGGTGGCGGGGGGGGCACAGATACGCAGTATTTT
TRBJ1-3 TRBV30 - - CAWSPGPSGNTIYF TGTGCCTGGAGTCCCGGACCCTCTGGAAACACCATATATTTT
TRBJ1-2 TRBV10-3 - TRBD1 CAISESGRDRVYGYTF TGTGCCATCAGTGAGTCGGGCCGGGACAGGGTCTATGGCTACACCTTC
TRBJ2-3 TRBV29-1 - - CSVSGGLSRDTQYF TGCAGCGTGTCAGGGGGACTTAGCAGGGATACGCAGTATTTT
TRBJ2-3 TRBV18 - TRBD2 CASSPGLAASTDTQYF TGTGCCAGCTCACCAGGGCTAGCGGCCAGCACAGATACGCAGTATTTT